This T cell receptor beta chain was observed in a study of cytomegalovirus exposure and HLA in healthy donors. Notes on the study in general: The classifier reportedly diagnosed cytomegalovirus status with high specificity and sensitivity.

The study ran its PCR with 60 Vbeta and 13 Jbeta primers. Assay: immunoSEQ multiplex PCR; the TCRdb copy retains only in-frame clones and omits some. The data contain 200,000 to 250,000 clones, around 80% of them singletons. About this clone itself: Its antigen remains unidentified.

Germline V gene sequence: CDR1 SNHLY, CDR2 FYNNEI. Trimming stripped 10 bases from V and 5 bases from J, with 26 bases between. The CDR3 sequence is 16 residues long. The receptor was isolated from a man aged 45-65 years in good health and CMV-seronegative. The genes are TRBV2 and TRBJ1-1; tentatively, D is TRBD1 (6 bases). Input material: PBMCs. The CDR3 coding sequence is TGTGCCACCGGACAGAGCGAGGTGGATGGGATTACTGAAGCTTTCTTT. It yields the protein CATGQSEVDGITEAFF. The variable domain in full, completed from reference TRBV2 and TRBJ1-1, reads EPEVTQTPSHQVTQMGQEVILRCVPISNHLYFYWYRQILGQKVEFLVSFYNNEISEKSEIFDDQFSVERPDGSNFTLKIRSTKLEDSAMYFCATGQSEVDGITEAFFGQGTRLTVV.